This T cell receptor beta chain emerged from a study of blood T cell repertoires in COVID-19. As for the study in general: Samples came from the United States, Italy and Spain, spanning acute and convalescent COVID-19.

The repertoire was sequenced with immunoSEQ multiplex PCR; TCRdb's copy has only in-frame clones and lacks some. The sample yields more than 95,000 clones, approximately 87% seen once. The germline CDR1 and CDR2 sequences are MNHEY and SMNVEV (reference sequence). The CDR3 is 17 amino acids. Trimming at V came to 5 bases and at J to 2 bases, leaving 12 bases not matched to a gene. This TCR was sampled from a man aged 50-59 years with acute or convalescent COVID-19. The rearrangement joins TRBV27 to TRBJ2-7; 10 bases map to TRBD2. Sequencing was done on a sample of peripheral blood. The chain's CDR3 is CASSRPTSGDFTYEQYF. Written as DNA, the CDR3 is TGTGCCAGCAGTCGCCCAACTAGCGGGGACTTCACCTACGAGCAGTACTTC.